These 6 T cell receptor beta chains share one sample of origin, sequenced in a study of cytomegalovirus exposure and HLA in healthy donors. PCR primers comprised 60 Vbeta and 13 Jbeta primers. Sequencing used immunoSEQ multiplex PCR; TCRdb keeps in-frame clones, though not all of them. The sample comprises 150,000 to 200,000 clones, approximately 84% of which are singletons, and around 1.4% rests with the top ten. Material: PBMCs. Receptors originate from a girl under 18 in good health and CMV-seropositive.

This sequence joins TRBV7-2 and TRBJ2-7; 9 bases are shared with TRBD1. V trimming: 5 bases; J trimming: 4 bases; junction bases outside the gene matches: 12. The germline V gene has CDR1 SGHTA and CDR2 FQGNSA. This CDR3 region has 16 residues. CDR3 bases: TGTGCCAGCAGCATGGATTCTAGGGACAGGGATTACGAGCAGTACTTC. Protein product: CASSMDSRDRDYEQYF.

The chain links TRBV6-5 to TRBJ1-4; 9 positions agree with TRBD1. The V and J ends lost 8 bases and 7 bases, in that order; junction bases with no gene match: 11. The CDR3 extends over 15 amino acids. Germline values: CDR1 MNHEY, CDR2 SVGAGI. CDR3 in DNA: TGTGCCAGCCGGGAAGGGGACAGGGCCAGTGAAAAACTGTTTTTT. This encodes CASREGDRASEKLFF.

This rearrangement joins TRBV30 to TRBJ1-2; D is uncertain. Trimming removed 2 bases at V and 4 bases at J, with 17 bases between. The CDR3 has 15 amino acids. CDR1 is GTSNPN and CDR2 is SVGIG in the germline V gene (reference sequence). CDR3 nucleotide sequence: TGTGCCTGGAGTCCACGTCAGAGGGTGGGCTATGGCTACACCTTC. Its protein is CAWSPRQRVGYGYTF. Full variable domain (rest looked up from reference TRBV30 and TRBJ1-2): SQTIHQWPATLVQPVGSPLSLECTVEGTSNPNLYWYRQAAGRGLQLLFYSVGIGQISSEVPQNLSASRPQDRQFILSSKKLLLSDSGFYLCAWSPRQRVGYGYTFGSGTRLTVV.

The V call is TRBV9, the J call TRBJ2-2, with 8 bases fitting TRBD1. Germline CDR1 reads SGDLS; CDR2 reads YYNGEE. The CDR3 contains 15 residues. The ends lost 5 bases at V and 5 bases at J; junction bases unmatched: 8. CDR3 sequence: CASRPARTGTGELFF. DNA of the CDR3: TGTGCCAGCAGGCCAGCTAGGACAGGGACCGGGGAGCTGTTTTTT.

This sequence joins TRBV4-1 and TRBJ1-3; 7 bases align to TRBD1. Trimming removed 1 base from V and 2 bases from J; junction bases left unmatched: 11. Germline V CDR1 and CDR2: MGHRA, YSYEKL. The CDR3 sequence is 18 residues long. The CDR3 sequence is CASSQARPRQGPGNTIYF. The CDR3 DNA reads TGCGCCAGCAGCCAAGCGCGCCCGAGACAGGGACCTGGAAACACCATATATTTT.

V and J are TRBV7-9 and TRBJ2-3; 7 bases agree with TRBD1. The CDR3 length is 15 residues. Germline lookup yields CDR1 SEHNR and CDR2 FQNEAQ (reference sequence). V shed 0 bases, J shed 2 bases, and the junction held 2 bases outside the gene matches. CDR3 amino acids: CASSLAGTDTDTQYF. The DNA of the CDR3 is TGTGCCAGCAGCTTAGCGGGGACAGACACAGATACGCAGTATTTT.